The 12 T cell receptor beta chains listed next were all sequenced from one sample in a study of CD8+ T cells in alopecia areata. RNA extraction was followed by reverse transcription into cDNA, which acted as the sequencing template. Sequencing used immunoSEQ multiplex PCR; TCRdb keeps in-frame clones, though not all of them. The sample carries 140,000 to 150,000 clones, roughly 48% recorded once. Sequenced input: CD4+ T cells sorted from blood. These receptors were taken from a human donor with alopecia areata.

The CDR3 sequence is CATSRDTGPDTQYF. The CDR3, as DNA: TGTGCCACCAGCAGGGACACAGGGCCAGATACGCAGTATTTT. The rearrangement uses TRBV15 and TRBJ2-3; weak D call: TRBD1 (6 bases). The germline V gene has CDR1 LNHNV and CDR2 YYDKDF (reference sequence). The CDR3 is 14 residues long. The ends were cut back, 3 bases at V and 4 bases at J, with 11 bases in the middle. The complete variable domain, with remaining parts taken from reference TRBV15 and TRBJ2-3, reads DAMVIQNPRYQVTQFGKPVTLSCSQTLNHNVMYWYQQKSSQAPKLLFHYYDKDFNNEADTPDNFQSRRPNTSFCFLDIRSPGLGDTAMYLCATSRDTGPDTQYFGPGTRLTVL.

Only one count was recorded for this clone. This rearrangement joins TRBV4-2 to TRBJ2-1; 7 bases are shared with TRBD2. This CDR3 is 14 amino acids long. Germline V gene lookup returns CDR1 LGHNA and CDR2 YNFKEQ. The junction had 8 bases not matched to a gene; V was cut back by 0 bases and J by 12 bases. The CDR3: CASSQDFETSLQFF. DNA for the CDR3: TGTGCCAGCAGCCAAGATTTTGAGACTAGCTTGCAGTTCTTC.

In this sample, this clone turned up once. The J gene is TRBJ2-5, the V gene TRBV29-1; D remains unclear. The V gene lost 4 bases and the J gene lost 1 base, with 10 bases spanning the gap. This CDR3 has 13 residues. CDR1 SQVTM and CDR2 ANQGSEA come from the germline V gene. The CDR3 nucleotides read TGCAGCGTTGCCCCCGCAGCCCAAGAGACCCAGTACTTC. Amino acid sequence: CSVAPAAQETQYF. Variable domain in full (rest from reference TRBV29-1 and TRBJ2-5): SAVISQKPSRDICQRGTSLTIQCQVDSQVTMMFWYRQQPGQSLTLIATANQGSEATYESGFVIDKFPISRPNLTFSTLTVSNMSPEDSSIYLCSVAPAAQETQYFGPGTRLLVL.

The rearrangement links TRBV5-4 to TRBJ2-5; tentatively, D is TRBD2 (5 bases). The V gene's germline CDR1 is SGHNT and CDR2 YYREEE (reference sequence). This CDR3 contains 15 residues. V lost 2 bases and J lost 3, with 14 bases in between. The CDR3 DNA sequence: TGTGCCAGCAGCTTTGGAGGAGCAGGAGAAGAGACCCAGTACTTC. This encodes CASSFGGAGEETQYF.

The chain has TRBV27 and TRBJ2-7; 8 nucleotides match TRBD1. Germline CDR1 and CDR2: MNHEY and SMNVEV (reference sequence). The trim removed 5 bases at V and 1 base at J, leaving 4 bases unmatched. The CDR3 contains 14 residues. CDR3: CASSHRTGSYEQYF. CDR3 nucleotides: TGTGCCAGCAGTCACCGGACAGGGTCCTACGAGCAGTACTTC.

This clone was seen just once. This CDR3 is also generated by other DNA sequences in the sample. The rearrangement joins TRBV27 to TRBJ1-1; D is undetermined. Germline assignment: CDR1 MNHEY and CDR2 SMNVEV (reference sequence). Trimming shortened V by 3 bases and J by 1 base, and 6 bases separated the two germline ends. The CDR3 is 13 residues long. CDR3 in DNA: TGTGCCAGCAGTTTGAGGGAGAACACTGAAGCTTTCTTT. It translates to CASSLRENTEAFF.

This clone was counted once. V usage is TRBV20-1 and J usage is TRBJ2-7; D remains unclear. This CDR3 comprises 11 residues. CDR1 DFQATT and CDR2 SNEGSKA come from the germline V gene (reference sequence). The V gene lost 3 bases and the J gene lost 2 bases, with 5 bases spanning the gap. CDR3 in amino acids: CSARSPYEQYF. The CDR3 DNA follows: TGCAGTGCTAGGTCCCCCTACGAGCAGTACTTC.

The sample holds a few counts of this clone. The chain uses TRBV29-1 and TRBJ2-7; D is tentatively TRBD1 or TRBD2 (5 bases each). Germline V gives CDR1 SQVTM, CDR2 ANQGSEA. Deletions cut 6 bases from V and 2 bases from J, with 14 bases between. CDR3 length equals 13 residues. In DNA, the CDR3 is TGCAGCGTGCAGGGACGCCTAACCTACGAGCAGTACTTC. This sequence encodes CSVQGRLTYEQYF.

The rearrangement links TRBV4-1 to TRBJ1-2, with D unresolved. CDR1 is MGHRA, CDR2 YSYEKL, per germline. Trimming pared 3 bases from V and 9 bases from J, leaving 11 bases between. The CDR3 spans 12 residues. The CDR3 loop is CASSHGEFSYTF. The CDR3 nucleotides are TGCGCCAGCAGCCACGGGGAGTTCAGCTACACCTTC.

V and J are TRBV29-1 and TRBJ2-3; 12 bases line up with TRBD2. The germline gives CDR1 SQVTM, CDR2 ANQGSEA. The CDR3 sequence is 13 residues long. Trimming removed 5 bases from V and 4 bases from J; junction bases left unmatched: 1. The CDR3 region has the DNA TGCAGCGTTCGGACTAGCGGGGCAGATACGCAGTATTTT. Protein product: CSVRTSGADTQYF.

J is TRBJ2-4 and V is TRBV5-1; D might be TRBD1 (6 bases). The CDR3 has 17 amino acids. The V and J ends lost 0 bases and 0 bases respectively, with 13 bases between them. Germline values: CDR1 SGHRS, CDR2 YFSETQ. CDR3 coding DNA: TGCGCCAGCAGCTTGGGATTGACAGGACCAGCCAAAAACATTCAGTACTTC. Translating it yields CASSLGLTGPAKNIQYF.

The gene calls are TRBV5-1 and TRBJ2-5, with no clear D. Trimming stripped 6 bases from V and 1 base from J, with 7 bases between. This CDR3 has 12 residues. Germline V gene data show CDR1 as SGHRS and CDR2 as YFSETQ. This CDR3 reads CASTDLQETQYF. In DNA form, the CDR3 reads TGCGCCAGCACCGATCTCCAAGAGACCCAGTACTTC.